This T cell receptor (beta chain) was profiled in a study of blood T cell repertoires in COVID-19. Study background: The United States, Italy and Spain supplied acute and convalescent COVID-19 samples. Nucleic acid was either cDNA or gDNA, and it came from T cells, B-cell-depleted T cells, or PBMCs.

Authors' data handling: Estimation of nucleated cell counts relied on the amplification of reference gene primers. Only in-frame clones appear in the TCRdb table, and some are missing; sequencing was by immunoSEQ multiplex PCR. V, J and clone size are those of that table, while D and trimming were read from the DNA. The table has about 72,000 clones, 70% to 90% seen once. The TCR was taken from a man between 65 and 80 years old with active or convalescent COVID-19. Sequencing was done on a sample of peripheral blood.

In nucleotides, the CDR3 is TGTGCCAGCAGGTCCGGGACAAATAGCAATCAGCCCCAGCATTTT. It yields the protein CASRSGTNSNQPQHF. This chain connects TRBV28 to TRBJ1-5, with D possibly matching TRBD1 (6 bases). CDR3 length: 15 residues. Trimming cost V 6 bases and J 0 bases, with 12 bases left between them. Germline V gene data show CDR1 as MDHEN and CDR2 as SYDVKM.